This entry lists 21 T cell receptor beta chains sequenced from one sample in a study of cytomegalovirus exposure and HLA in healthy donors. A multiplex PCR was run with 60 Vbeta primers and 13 Jbeta primers. Profiled with immunoSEQ multiplex PCR; TCRdb holds only in-frame clones, not every one. The sample shows over 150,000 clones, 81% of them seen only once. Sequencing input: PBMCs. These TCRs come from a woman aged 45-65 years in good health and CMV-seronegative.

This chain uses TRBV6-1 with TRBJ1-5, with 9 positions matching TRBD1. Germline values: CDR1 MNHNS, CDR2 SASEGT. The CDR3 length is 16 residues. V was clipped by 3 bases and J by 5 bases; unmatched bases: 8. CDR3 DNA sequence: TGTGCCAGCAGTGACCCTGACAGGGGGATCCATCAGCCCCAGCATTTT. Its protein product is CASSDPDRGIHQPQHF.

This chain uses TRBV11-2 with TRBJ2-2; 8 bases map to TRBD1. This CDR3 has 16 amino acids. Germline CDR1 is SGHAT and CDR2 is FQNNGV. V was clipped by 6 bases and J by 4 bases; unmatched bases: 10. CDR3 in DNA: TGTGCCAGCAGGCCAGGCGGCAGGGGGCTCACCGGGGAGCTGTTTTTT. Translating gives CASRPGGRGLTGELFF.

The chain combines TRBV19 with TRBJ1-5; no clear D. This CDR3 is 14 amino acids long. Germline V CDR1 and CDR2: LNHDA, SQIVND (reference sequence). With 9 bases removed from V and 1 base from J, the gap between germline ends came to 13 bases. The CDR3 is CASTRRESNQPQHF. The CDR3 bases are TGTGCCAGCACCAGGAGGGAGAGCAATCAGCCCCAGCATTTT.

CDR3 sequence (DNA): TGTGCCAGCGCCGAGGGGGCTGGGAATGAAAAACTGTTTTTT. Residues: CASAEGAGNEKLFF. The J gene is TRBJ1-4, the V gene TRBV7-9, with TRBD1 matching over 7 bases. Per the germline V gene, CDR1 is SEHNR and CDR2 is FQNEAQ (reference sequence). This CDR3 region has 14 residues. The V segment lost 8 bases and the J segment 5 bases; nucleotides outside the gene matches: 8.

The rearrangement joins TRBV11-2 to TRBJ1-3; possibly TRBD1 for D (6 bases). Trimming removed 5 bases from V and 1 base from J, with 12 bases in between. Looked up from germline, CDR1 is SGHAT and CDR2 is FQNNGV. This CDR3 has 15 residues. Here the CDR3 DNA reads TGTGCCAGCAGCAAAGGGACAAAGTCTGGAAACACCATATATTTT. It translates to CASSKGTKSGNTIYF.

This clone was detected once. The chain has TRBV9 and TRBJ1-2; D not certain. The germline V gene has CDR1 SGDLS and CDR2 YYNGEE. The V end was cut by 0 bases, the J end by 7 bases, with 16 bases between. CDR3 length: 15 residues. The CDR3 loop reads CASSVAISEARGYTF. For the CDR3, the DNA is TGTGCCAGCAGCGTAGCTATCAGCGAGGCACGTGGCTACACCTTC.

V is TRBV6-6 and J is TRBJ2-7; no reliable D call. Trimming took 0 bases from V and 1 from J, leaving 7 bases between them. This CDR3 comprises 14 residues. Germline V gives CDR1 MNHNY, CDR2 SVGAGI (reference sequence). The CDR3 here is CASSYSGGSYEQYF. CDR3 nucleotides: TGTGCCAGCAGTTACTCAGGCGGTTCCTACGAGCAGTACTTC.

This chain connects TRBV28 to TRBJ2-2, with 12 positions matching TRBD2. The CDR3 covers 16 residues. Germline lookup yields CDR1 MDHEN and CDR2 SYDVKM. After removal of 5 bases from V and 6 bases from J, the junction contained 7 bases not matched to a gene. CDR3 sequence reads: CASSPLAGGGAGELFF. The CDR3 nucleotides read TGTGCCAGCAGTCCTCTAGCGGGAGGGGGTGCCGGGGAGCTGTTTTTT.

The chain combines TRBV7-2 with TRBJ1-2; the match to TRBD1 covers 8 bases. Trimming at V came to 5 bases and at J to 0 bases, leaving 8 bases not matched to a gene. The CDR3 contains 16 residues. Germline assignment: CDR1 SGHTA and CDR2 FQGNSA. Written as DNA, the CDR3 is TGTGCCAGCAGCCCGACAGGGGTGGGGTCTAACTATGGCTACACCTTC. Translated: CASSPTGVGSNYGYTF.

V is TRBV4-3 and J is TRBJ2-5; unclear D gene. Germline CDR1 LGHNA, CDR2 YSLEER. Between the trimmed V and J ends, which lost 4 bases and 1 base, there was a span of 4 bases. CDR3 length: 12 amino acids. The DNA of the CDR3 is TGCGCCAGCAGCCGAGGCCAAGAGACCCAGTACTTC. Translated: CASSRGQETQYF.

DNA of the CDR3: TGTGCCAGCAGCCCCGGTGACTTGGCTAATGAAAAACTGTTTTTT. This translates into CASSPGDLANEKLFF. The V call is TRBV9, the J call TRBJ1-4; D is unresolved. V was cut by 4 bases and J by 3 bases, with 13 bases left in between. In germline, CDR1 is SGDLS, CDR2 YYNGEE. The CDR3 has 15 residues.

The genes are TRBV7-2 and TRBJ1-2, with D unresolved. The germline gives CDR1 SGHTA, CDR2 FQGNSA. Deletions cut 4 bases from V and 0 bases from J, with 6 bases between. The CDR3 contains 13 residues. Here the CDR3 reads CASSSRSNYGYTF. The CDR3 DNA follows: TGTGCCAGCAGCTCCAGATCTAACTATGGCTACACCTTC.

About this clone: At one boundary the junction diverges from the germline segment, which might be a read error. This chain links TRBV5-1 with TRBJ2-3; 8 bases agree with TRBD2. CDR3 length: 15 residues. CDR1 and CDR2 (germline): SGHRS, YFSETQ. The chain's CDR3 is CASSLDPAGAGPGIF. The CDR3 DNA is TGCGCCAGCAGCTTGGACCCAGCGGGAGCCGGTCCCGGTATCTTT.

The CDR3, as DNA: TGTGCCAGCAGCTTAGGCCGGCAGGGAGGATATGGCTACACCTTC. Residues: CASSLGRQGGYGYTF. The gene calls are TRBV7-2 and TRBJ1-2, with D possibly being TRBD1 (5 bases). V was shortened by 1 base and J by 5 bases, with 14 bases between the two germline ends. The CDR3 runs 15 residues. Germline V gene data show CDR1 as SGHTA and CDR2 as FQGNSA.

The chain employs TRBV9 and TRBJ2-5; 7 bases match TRBD2. After removal of 1 base from V and 3 bases from J, the junction contained 6 bases not matched to a gene. The CDR3 contains 15 residues. The germline V gene encodes CDR1 SGDLS and CDR2 YYNGEE. DNA of the CDR3: TGTGCCAGCAGCGTAATGGCGGGGAGGGAAGAGACCCAGTACTTC. Residues: CASSVMAGREETQYF.

This clone was detected only a few times. The gene calls are TRBV5-4 and TRBJ2-7; the match to TRBD2 covers 9 bases. Germline lookup yields CDR1 SGHNT and CDR2 YYREEE (reference sequence). V shed 5 bases, J shed 6 bases, and the junction held 15 bases outside the gene matches. The CDR3 spans 16 residues. The CDR3: CASSPLGVAGAGEQYF. CDR3 nucleotide sequence: TGTGCCAGCAGTCCGCTTGGGGTAGCGGGAGCAGGCGAGCAGTACTTC.

The rearrangement links TRBV11-2 to TRBJ2-7; weak D call: TRBD1 (6 bases). Trimming removed 5 bases from V and 0 bases from J, with 11 bases in between. Germline lookup yields CDR1 SGHAT and CDR2 FQNNGV. This CDR3 region has 14 residues. CDR3 sequence: CASSKGGSSYEQYF. The CDR3 DNA is TGTGCCAGCAGCAAAGGGGGTAGCTCCTACGAGCAGTACTTC. Together with reference TRBV11-2 and TRBJ2-7, the CDR3 gives the full variable domain: EAGVAQSPRYKIIEKRQSVAFWCNPISGHATLYWYQQILGQGPKLLIQFQNNGVVDDSQLPKDRFSAERLKGVDSTLKIQPAKLEDSAVYLCASSKGGSSYEQYFGPGTRLTVT.

This clone turned up a few times. This rearrangement joins TRBV13 to TRBJ2-5; 12 nucleotides line up with TRBD2. V was clipped by 4 bases and J by 6 bases; unmatched bases: 6. The CDR3 loop spans 15 amino acids. Germline CDR1 PRHDT, CDR2 FYEKMQ (reference sequence). This CDR3 is CASSSRTSGDQTQYF. CDR3 bases: TGTGCCAGCAGCTCTCGGACTAGCGGGGATCAGACCCAGTACTTC.

The chain carries TRBV28 and TRBJ1-5, with TRBD1 matching over 7 bases. Germline values: CDR1 MDHEN, CDR2 SYDVKM. The trim removed 5 bases at V and 0 bases at J, leaving 4 bases unmatched. The CDR3 length is 15 residues. In nucleotides, the CDR3 is TGTGCCAGCAGTCCGACAGGGACTAGCAATCAGCCCCAGCATTTT. Protein product: CASSPTGTSNQPQHF.

This sequence joins TRBV7-6 and TRBJ2-5, with TRBD2 identical over 8 bases. V shed 5 bases and J 1 base; nucleotides not matched to a gene: 6. This CDR3 contains 15 residues. Germline V gene data show CDR1 as SGHVS and CDR2 as FNYEAQ. CDR3 nucleotide sequence: TGTGCCAGCAGCACCCAGCGGGGGTCCCAAGAGACCCAGTACTTC. It is translated as CASSTQRGSQETQYF.

This clone was counted once. The chain joins TRBV5-4 to TRBJ1-4; D perhaps matches TRBD1 (6 bases). V lost 5 bases, J lost 0 bases, and 8 bases lay in between. The germline V gene encodes CDR1 SGHNT and CDR2 YYREEE (reference sequence). The length of the CDR3 is 14 residues. The CDR3 sequence is CASSYRATNEKLFF. CDR3 DNA sequence: TGTGCCAGCAGTTACAGGGCAACTAATGAAAAACTGTTTTTT. Together with reference TRBV5-4 and TRBJ1-4, the CDR3 gives the full variable domain: ETGVTQSPTHLIKTRGQQVTLRCSSQSGHNTVSWYQQALGQGPQFIFQYYREEENGRGNFPPRFSGLQFPNYSSELNVNALELDDSALYLCASSYRATNEKLFFGSGTQLSVL.